This T cell receptor (beta chain) was sequenced in a study of T cell repertoires in cytomegalovirus infection. Study-level information: It was recently identified HLA-C-restricted and well-studied HLA-B-restricted CMV epitopes that the study used. Public TCR beta signatures were indicative of both CMV infection and a matching HLA type.

With respect to this clonotype: Its antigen remains unknown.

V was clipped by 0 bases and J by 8 bases, with 10 bases between them. CDR1 and CDR2 from the germline V gene are KGHDR and SFDVKD. The CDR3 has 14 amino acids. MiXCR, applied by TCRdb to the reads, yields one record per CDR3 protein. The table records approximately 34,000 distinct CDR3 sequences, roughly 49% of them present only once. The material sequenced was CD8+ T cells from cultured PBMCs, taken from culture after CMV antigen stimulation. V gene TRBV24-1 combines with J gene TRBJ2-1; TRBD2 might be the D (6 bases). The sequence came from a human donor in good health (CMV status not recorded). Some clones in this sample may be carry-over from other donors' samples. This chain's CDR3 is CATSDLDGSDEQFF. DNA for the CDR3: TGTGCCACCAGTGATTTGGACGGGAGCGATGAGCAGTTCTTC.